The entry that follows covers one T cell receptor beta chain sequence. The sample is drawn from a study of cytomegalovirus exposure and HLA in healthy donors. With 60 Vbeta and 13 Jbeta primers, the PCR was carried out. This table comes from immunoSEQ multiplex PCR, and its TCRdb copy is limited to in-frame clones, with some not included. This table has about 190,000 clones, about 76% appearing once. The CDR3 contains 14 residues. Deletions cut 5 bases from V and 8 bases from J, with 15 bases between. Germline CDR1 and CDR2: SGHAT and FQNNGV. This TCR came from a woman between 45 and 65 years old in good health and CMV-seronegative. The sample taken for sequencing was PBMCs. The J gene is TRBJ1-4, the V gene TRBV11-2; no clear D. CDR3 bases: TGTGCCAGCAGCCTCGGGTTGGTACCGGAAAAACTGTTTTTT. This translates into CASSLGLVPEKLFF.